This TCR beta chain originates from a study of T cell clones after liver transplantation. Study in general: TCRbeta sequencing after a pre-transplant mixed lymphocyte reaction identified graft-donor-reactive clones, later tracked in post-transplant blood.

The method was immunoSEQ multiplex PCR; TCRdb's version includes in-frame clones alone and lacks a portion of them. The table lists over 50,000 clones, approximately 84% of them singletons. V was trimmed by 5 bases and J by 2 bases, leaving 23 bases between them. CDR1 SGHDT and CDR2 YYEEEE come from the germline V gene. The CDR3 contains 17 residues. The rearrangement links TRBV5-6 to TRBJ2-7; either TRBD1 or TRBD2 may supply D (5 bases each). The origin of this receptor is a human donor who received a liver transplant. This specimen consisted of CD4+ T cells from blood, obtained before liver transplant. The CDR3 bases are TGTGCCAGCAGAGGGGACCGGGACCCCTCTTCACCCTACGAGCAGTACTTC. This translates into CASRGDRDPSSPYEQYF.